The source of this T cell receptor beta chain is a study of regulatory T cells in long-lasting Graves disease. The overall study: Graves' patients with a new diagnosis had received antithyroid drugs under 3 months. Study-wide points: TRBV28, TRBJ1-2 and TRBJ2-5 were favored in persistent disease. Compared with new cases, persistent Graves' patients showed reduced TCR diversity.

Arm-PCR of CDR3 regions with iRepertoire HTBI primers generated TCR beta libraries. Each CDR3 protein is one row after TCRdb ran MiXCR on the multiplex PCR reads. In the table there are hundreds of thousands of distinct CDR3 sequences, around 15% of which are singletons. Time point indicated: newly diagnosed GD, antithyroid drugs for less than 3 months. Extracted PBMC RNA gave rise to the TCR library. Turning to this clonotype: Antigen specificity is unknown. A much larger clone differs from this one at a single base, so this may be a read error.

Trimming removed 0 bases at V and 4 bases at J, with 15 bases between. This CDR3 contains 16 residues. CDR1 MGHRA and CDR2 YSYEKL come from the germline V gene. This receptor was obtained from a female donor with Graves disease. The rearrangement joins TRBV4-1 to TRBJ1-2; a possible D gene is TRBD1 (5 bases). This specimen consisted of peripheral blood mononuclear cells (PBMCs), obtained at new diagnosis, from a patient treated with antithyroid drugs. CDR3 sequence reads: CASSQEATVYGYGYTF. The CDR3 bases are TGCGCCAGCAGCCAAGAAGCGACAGTCTACGGCTATGGCTACACCTTC.